This T cell receptor beta chain was recovered during a study of blood T cell repertoires in COVID-19. Study in general: The analysed material was cDNA or gDNA that came from T cells, B-cell-depleted T cells, or PBMCs.

The CDR3 runs to 16 residues. The germline gives CDR1 SGHKS, CDR2 YYEKEE (reference sequence). The ends lost 5 bases at V and 2 bases at J; junction bases unmatched: 11. The authors' processing: Estimated nucleated cell counts came from reference gene primer amplification. TCRdb's table, derived via immunoSEQ multiplex PCR, lists solely in-frame clones and lacks some. V and J calls and clone size are as listed in that table; D and trimming were resolved from the DNA. Among some 150,000 clones listed, approximately 80% were seen once. The chain is built from TRBV5-5 and TRBJ1-2, with TRBD1 matching 8 bases. Specimen: peripheral blood. The sequence derives from a woman between 55 and 75 years old with COVID-19, enrolled during active disease. This CDR3 is CASRDFRQGINYGYTF. In nucleotides, the CDR3 is TGTGCCAGCAGGGATTTTAGACAGGGGATAAACTATGGCTACACCTTC.